The rows below give T cell receptor beta chains drawn from one sample of a study of blood T cell repertoires in COVID-19. Sequenced by immunoSEQ multiplex PCR; TCRdb stores in-frame clones only, minus some. This sample has about 280,000 clones, with around 86% found just once. Sequencing input: peripheral blood. The receptor source for this set is a human donor in a cohort sampled during active COVID-19. Each CDR3 is given without its conserved first and last residue. The D gene is left open where the match is weak.

d_gene | v_gene | CDR3aa
NA | TRBV4-1 | ASSQDEGHLDEQY
NA | TRBV9 | ASSVDEFTGELF
TRBD2 | TRBV14 | ASSQVAGAPLRQF
NA | TRBV19 | ASSIDSSTYGYT
TRBD2 | TRBV27 | ASSILRLAGATNTGELF
NA | TRBV6-4 | ASTRLSSSYNEQF
TRBD2 | TRBV16 | ASSQLTSGRSYEQY
NA | TRBV20-1 | SASFPNTGELF
NA | TRBV4-2 | ASSQGMGGDTQY
TRBD2 | TRBV9 | ASSAPAGGNTGELF
TRBD2 | TRBV15 | ATSGLEPSGTRQGHTDTQY
TRBD1 | TRBV2 | ASSRQGLDYGYT
NA | TRBV2 | ASSEDQFPSNYGYT
NA | TRBV9 | ASSVGAGYEQY
TRBD2 | TRBV27 | ASSFGPLAGVTSGANVLT
TRBD1 | TRBV7-2 | ASSLADRVDKKF
TRBD1 | TRBV5-6 | ASSFGQGTEKLF
TRBD2 | TRBV10-2 | ASLRLAGVFVNTGELF
NA | TRBV7-2 | ASSRVGQGASNQPQH
TRBD2 | TRBV5-6 | ASSSLREDRKTQY
NA | TRBV7-9 | ASSHRATLNTEAF
TRBD2 | TRBV28 | ASSSSGTYNEQF
NA | TRBV19 | ASSPSTVYGYT
NA | TRBV5-5 | ASSLAPLSEAF
NA | TRBV28 | ASSSSTGTQY
NA | TRBV3-1/TRBV3-2 | ASSQKGGGNTEAF
TRBD2 | TRBV9 | ASSVLSGSSYNEQF
TRBD1 | TRBV4-3 | ASSQKVIQGTGNTIY
NA | TRBV12-3/TRBV12-4 | ASSFLGYGYT
NA | TRBV5-1 | ASRPNSPGELF
TRBD1 | TRBV5-1 | ASSLAGDSPYGYT
NA | TRBV5-1 | ASSDGQSGIQY
NA | TRBV18 | ASSPPLASDTQY
NA | TRBV3-1/TRBV3-2 | ASSHRGRSGANVLT
TRBD1 | TRBV4-1 | ASSLDWQGGAGRGYT
NA | TRBV28 | ATSPRYTEAF
TRBD1 | TRBV28 | ASSPRGVGANSPLH
NA | TRBV6-5 | ASRGYSYNEQF
TRBD1 | TRBV9 | ASSATGGVNYGYT
NA | TRBV5-4 | ASSLMLAQSDTQY
NA | TRBV29-1 | SVPRQGGDEAF
NA | TRBV5-5 | ASSFPYGYEQY
TRBD2 | TRBV7-9 | ASSTGASGNYEQY
TRBD1 | TRBV5-4 | ASTTGTGEETQY
NA | TRBV6-2/TRBV6-3 | ASNPIAVSTDTQY
TRBD1 | TRBV25-1 | ASSELMGQGTGNTIY
NA | TRBV10-3 | AIKGLLSTEAF
NA | TRBV6-5 | ASSLSFNQPQH
NA | TRBV18 | ASSPPEGQGMANEQF
TRBD2 | TRBV11-3 | ASSLDLLKEGLAGGYEQY
NA | TRBV7-2 | ASSTELYEQY
NA | TRBV18 | ASSPQVRLNTGELF
TRBD2 | TRBV2 | ASSVSGIPTGELF
NA | TRBV7-6 | ASSYGPYNEQF